These T cell receptor beta chains were read from a single sample in a study of cytomegalovirus exposure and HLA in healthy donors. Clones were sequenced by immunoSEQ multiplex PCR, and TCRdb holds only the in-frame ones, with some missing. The sample lists 120,000 to 150,000 clones; around 78% were seen once. The sequencing input was PBMCs. Receptors were obtained from a man in his forties or fifties in good health and CMV-seropositive. Both conserved end residues are part of each CDR3. Fields, in order: V gene, J gene, clone size, D gene, CDR3 protein, CDR3 DNA. D genes are given only for firm matches. Where a row states a size, it is once, few, many or the class of an expanded clone; other rows omit it.

TRBV7-2	TRBJ2-7	-	TRBD1	CASSLGQGMWYEQYF	TGTGCCAGCAGCTTAGGACAGGGAATGTGGTACGAGCAGTACTTC
TRBV10-3	TRBJ1-2	-	-	CAISERADTNYGYTF	TGTGCCATCAGTGAGAGAGCCGACACGAACTATGGCTACACCTTC
TRBV7-2	TRBJ1-1	-	-	CASSNVPGTEAFF	TGTGCCAGCAGTAACGTCCCCGGGACTGAAGCTTTCTTT
TRBV6-5	TRBJ2-5	-	TRBD2	CASRAGGSVVETQYF	TGTGCCAGCAGGGCGGGGGGGTCAGTCGTAGAGACCCAGTACTTC
TRBV5-4	TRBJ2-3	once	TRBD2	CASSLRREGDTQYF	TGTGCCAGCAGCTTGAGGAGGGAGGGAGATACGCAGTATTTT
TRBV14	TRBJ2-1	-	TRBD2	CASSQTGTSGNNEQFF	TGTGCCAGCAGCCAAACCGGGACTAGCGGGAACAATGAGCAGTTCTTC
TRBV5-6	TRBJ2-7	-	TRBD2	CASSFRASGRARYEQYF	TGTGCCAGCAGCTTTCGTGCTAGCGGGAGGGCCCGGTACGAGCAGTACTTC
TRBV6-5	TRBJ2-7	-	TRBD1	CASSYDGQGRSEQYF	TGTGCCAGCAGTTACGACGGACAGGGACGCAGCGAGCAGTACTTC
TRBV28	TRBJ1-2	-	-	CASRVGGNYGYTF	TGTGCCAGCAGAGTTGGGGGGAACTATGGCTACACCTTC
TRBV21-1	TRBJ2-7	-	-	CASRKRNRGKEQYF	TGTGCCAGCAGGAAGAGAAATAGGGGTAAAGAGCAGTACTTC
TRBV6-1	TRBJ1-1	-	-	CASSVPLTEAFF	TGTGCCAGCAGTGTTCCTTTGACTGAAGCTTTCTTT
TRBV6-5	TRBJ2-2	-	TRBD1	CASSRDRGLLGELFF	TGTGCCAGCAGCCGGGACAGGGGGCTTTTGGGGGAGCTGTTTTTT
TRBV5-8	TRBJ1-4	-	-	CASSSRWGFLRRDNEKLFF	TGTGCCAGCAGCTCGCGTTGGGGGTTCTTACGGAGGGATAATGAAAAACTGTTTTTT
TRBV5-1	TRBJ2-7	few	-	CASSALGSYEQYF	TGCGCCAGCAGCGCGCTAGGATCCTACGAGCAGTACTTC
TRBV5-4	TRBJ2-5	-	TRBD2	CASSFGTNQETQYF	TGTGCCAGCAGCTTCGGGACTAACCAGGAGACCCAGTACTTC
TRBV5-4	TRBJ2-1	-	TRBD2	CASSLGGTSGRGLNEQFF	TGTGCCAGCAGCTTGGGCGGGACTAGCGGGAGAGGGTTGAATGAGCAGTTCTTC
TRBV4-2	TRBJ2-3	-	TRBD2	CASSQGTSGSRDTQYF	TGTGCCAGCAGCCAAGGGACTAGCGGGAGTAGAGATACGCAGTATTTT
TRBV7-6	TRBJ2-7	-	TRBD1	CASSASPGTVYEQYF	TGTGCCAGCAGCGCATCCCCCGGGACAGTCTACGAGCAGTACTTC